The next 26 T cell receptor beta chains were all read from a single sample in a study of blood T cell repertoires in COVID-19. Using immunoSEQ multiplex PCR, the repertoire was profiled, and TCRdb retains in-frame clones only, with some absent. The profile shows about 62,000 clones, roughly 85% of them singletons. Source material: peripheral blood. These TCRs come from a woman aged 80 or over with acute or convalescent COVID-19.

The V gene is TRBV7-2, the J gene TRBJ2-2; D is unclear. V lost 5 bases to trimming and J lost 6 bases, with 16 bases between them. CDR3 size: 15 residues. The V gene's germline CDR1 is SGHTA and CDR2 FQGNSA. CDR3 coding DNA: TGTGCCAGCAGCCCCCTGGGCTTGTACGCCGGGGAGCTGTTTTTT. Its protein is CASSPLGLYAGELFF.

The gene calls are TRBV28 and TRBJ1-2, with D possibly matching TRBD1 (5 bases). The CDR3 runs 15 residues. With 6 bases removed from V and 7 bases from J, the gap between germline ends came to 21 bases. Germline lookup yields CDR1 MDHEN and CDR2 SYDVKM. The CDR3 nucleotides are TGTGCCAGCAGCTCCCCTTCGACGGACAAAATTGGCTACACCTTC. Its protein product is CASSSPSTDKIGYTF.

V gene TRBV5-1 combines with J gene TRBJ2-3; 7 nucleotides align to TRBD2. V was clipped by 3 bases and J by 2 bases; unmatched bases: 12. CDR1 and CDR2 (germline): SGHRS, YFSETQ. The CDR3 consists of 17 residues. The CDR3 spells CASSSGRAGIFTDTQYF. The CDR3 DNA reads TGCGCCAGCAGCTCGGGTCGAGCGGGGATCTTCACAGATACGCAGTATTTT.

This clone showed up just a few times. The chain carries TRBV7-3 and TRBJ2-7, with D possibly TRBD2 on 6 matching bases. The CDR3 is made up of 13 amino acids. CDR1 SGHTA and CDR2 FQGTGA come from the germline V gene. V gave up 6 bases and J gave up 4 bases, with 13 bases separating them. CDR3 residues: CASSPPGVYEQYF. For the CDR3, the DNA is TGTGCCAGCAGTCCGCCGGGGGTATACGAGCAGTACTTC.

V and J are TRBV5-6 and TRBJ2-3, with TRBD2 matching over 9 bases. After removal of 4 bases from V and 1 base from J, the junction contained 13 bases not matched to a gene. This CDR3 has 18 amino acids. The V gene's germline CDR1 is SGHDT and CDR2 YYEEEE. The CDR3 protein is CASSMRRRLAVGTDTQYF. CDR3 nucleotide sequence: TGTGCCAGCAGCATGAGGAGGAGACTAGCGGTCGGCACAGATACGCAGTATTTT.

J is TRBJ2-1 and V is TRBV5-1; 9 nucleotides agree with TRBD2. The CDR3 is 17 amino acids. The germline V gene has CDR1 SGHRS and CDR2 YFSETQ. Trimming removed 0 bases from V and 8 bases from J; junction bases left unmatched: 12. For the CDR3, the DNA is TGCGCCAGCAGCTTGGCGGCAGGTAGCGGGGGTATCCATGAGCAGTTCTTC. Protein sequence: CASSLAAGSGGIHEQFF.

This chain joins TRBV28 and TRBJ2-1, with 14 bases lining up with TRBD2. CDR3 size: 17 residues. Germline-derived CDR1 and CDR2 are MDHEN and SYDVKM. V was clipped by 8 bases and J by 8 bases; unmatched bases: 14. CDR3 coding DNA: TGTGCCAGCGGAAGCTTTATCGGGACTAGCGGGAGAGATGAGCAGTTCTTC. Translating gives CASGSFIGTSGRDEQFF.

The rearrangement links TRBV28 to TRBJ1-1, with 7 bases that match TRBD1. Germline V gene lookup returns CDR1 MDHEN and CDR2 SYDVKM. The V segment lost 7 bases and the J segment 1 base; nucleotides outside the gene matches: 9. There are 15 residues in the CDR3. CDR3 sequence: CASTTQGTGNTEAFF. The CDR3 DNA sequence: TGTGCCAGCACCACACAGGGGACGGGGAACACTGAAGCTTTCTTT. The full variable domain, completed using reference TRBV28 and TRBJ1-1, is DVKVTQSSRYLVKRTGEKVFLECVQDMDHENMFWYRQDPGLGLRLIYFSYDVKMKEKGDIPEGYSVSREKKERFSLILESASTNQTSMYLCASTTQGTGNTEAFFGQGTRLTVV.

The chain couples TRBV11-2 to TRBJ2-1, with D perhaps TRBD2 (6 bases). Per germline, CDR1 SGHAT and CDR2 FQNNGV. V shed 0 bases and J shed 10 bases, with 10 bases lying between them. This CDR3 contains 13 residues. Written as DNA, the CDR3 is TGTGCCAGCAGCTTAGAGTCCCGGGGGGAGCAGTTCTTC. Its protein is CASSLESRGEQFF.

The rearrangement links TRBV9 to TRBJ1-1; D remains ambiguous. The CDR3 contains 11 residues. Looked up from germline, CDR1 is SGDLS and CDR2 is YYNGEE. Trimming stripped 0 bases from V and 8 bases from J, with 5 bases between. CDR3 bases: TGTGCCAGCAGCGTAGTCCGGGAAGCTTTCTTT. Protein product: CASSVVREAFF.

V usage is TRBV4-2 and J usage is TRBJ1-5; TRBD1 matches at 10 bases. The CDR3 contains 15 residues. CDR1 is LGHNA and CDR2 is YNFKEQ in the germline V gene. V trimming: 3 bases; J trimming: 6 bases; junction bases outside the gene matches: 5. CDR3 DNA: TGTGCCAGCAGCCAGTCGACAGGGGGCGGTCAGCCCCAGCATTTT. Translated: CASSQSTGGGQPQHF.

CDR3 nucleotides: TGTGCCAGCAGCCGCACCAGTCGCAATGAGCAGTTCTTC. Protein sequence: CASSRTSRNEQFF. The rearrangement links TRBV7-9 to TRBJ2-1; no clear D gene. The CDR3 runs 13 residues. V shed 5 bases and J shed 6 bases, with 11 bases lying between them. Per the germline V gene, CDR1 is SEHNR and CDR2 is FQNEAQ (reference sequence). The full variable domain, rest sourced from reference TRBV7-9 and TRBJ2-1, is DTGVSQNPRHKITKRGQNVTFRCDPISEHNRLYWYRQTLGQGPEFLTYFQNEAQLEKSRLLSDRFSAERPKGSFSTLEIQRTEQGDSAMYLCASSRTSRNEQFFGPGTRLTVL.

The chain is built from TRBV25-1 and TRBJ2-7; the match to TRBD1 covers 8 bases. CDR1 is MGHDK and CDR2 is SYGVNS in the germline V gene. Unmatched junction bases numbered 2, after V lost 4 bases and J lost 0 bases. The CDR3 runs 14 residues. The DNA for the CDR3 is TGTGCCAGCAGTGGGACAGGGACCTCCTACGAGCAGTACTTC. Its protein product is CASSGTGTSYEQYF.

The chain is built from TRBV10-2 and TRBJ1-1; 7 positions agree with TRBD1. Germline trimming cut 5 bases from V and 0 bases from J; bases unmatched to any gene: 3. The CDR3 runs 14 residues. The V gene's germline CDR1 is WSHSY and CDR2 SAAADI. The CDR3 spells CASSRQGLNTEAFF. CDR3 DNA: TGCGCCAGCAGTCGACAGGGCCTGAACACTGAAGCTTTCTTT.

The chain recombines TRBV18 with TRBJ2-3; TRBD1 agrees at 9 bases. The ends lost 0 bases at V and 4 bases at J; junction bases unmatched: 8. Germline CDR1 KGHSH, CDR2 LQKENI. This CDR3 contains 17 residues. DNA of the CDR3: TGTGCCAGCTCACCACCGCGTGGGAGACAGGGGGCAGATACGCAGTATTTT. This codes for CASSPPRGRQGADTQYF.

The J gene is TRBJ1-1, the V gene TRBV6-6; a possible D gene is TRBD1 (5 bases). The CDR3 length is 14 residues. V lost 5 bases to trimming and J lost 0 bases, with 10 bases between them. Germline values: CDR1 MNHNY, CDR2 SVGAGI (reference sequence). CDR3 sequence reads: CASSADSLNTEAFF. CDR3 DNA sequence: TGTGCCAGCAGTGCCGACAGCCTGAACACTGAAGCTTTCTTT.

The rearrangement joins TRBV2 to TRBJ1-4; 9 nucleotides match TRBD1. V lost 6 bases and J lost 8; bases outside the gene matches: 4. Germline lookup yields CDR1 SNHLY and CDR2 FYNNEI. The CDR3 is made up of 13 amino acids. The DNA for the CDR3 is TGTGCCAGCAGGGGACAGGGAGGCGAAAAACTGTTTTTT. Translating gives CASRGQGGEKLFF.

CDR3 in DNA: TGTGCCTGGAGTGGACTAGCGGGGGGGGAATACGAGCAGTACTTC. Translated, it gives CAWSGLAGGEYEQYF. The rearrangement uses TRBV30 and TRBJ2-7; 14 positions match TRBD2. The J segment lost 4 bases and the V segment lost 1 base, leaving 3 bases of the junction unmatched. The germline gives CDR1 GTSNPN, CDR2 SVGIG (reference sequence). This CDR3 has 15 residues.

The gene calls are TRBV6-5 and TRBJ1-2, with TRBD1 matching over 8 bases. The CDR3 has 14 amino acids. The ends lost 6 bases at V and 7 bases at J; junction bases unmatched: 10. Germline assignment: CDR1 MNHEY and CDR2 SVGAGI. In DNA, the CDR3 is TGTGCCAGCAGAGGACAGGGCCCCATATTTGGCTACACCTTC. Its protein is CASRGQGPIFGYTF.

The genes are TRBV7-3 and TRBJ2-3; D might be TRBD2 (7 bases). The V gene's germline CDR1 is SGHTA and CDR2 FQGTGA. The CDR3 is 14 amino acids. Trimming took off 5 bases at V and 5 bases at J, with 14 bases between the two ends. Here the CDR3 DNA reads TGTGCCAGCAGCCCCGAGGGGGGGGGAGATACGCAGTATTTT. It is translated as CASSPEGGGDTQYF.

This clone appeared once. The CDR3 spells CASSLGVRANTEAFF. Here the CDR3 DNA reads TGTGCCAGCAGCTTGGGTGTTCGCGCGAACACTGAAGCTTTCTTT. The chain carries TRBV5-4 and TRBJ1-1; no clear D gene. The CDR3 is 15 residues long. Trimming cost V 0 bases and J 1 base, with 10 bases left between them. CDR1 and CDR2 from the germline V gene are SGHNT and YYREEE (reference sequence).

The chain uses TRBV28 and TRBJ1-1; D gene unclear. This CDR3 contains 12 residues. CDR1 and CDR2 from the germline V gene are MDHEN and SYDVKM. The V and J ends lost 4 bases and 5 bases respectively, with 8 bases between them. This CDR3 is CASSSLRTEAFF. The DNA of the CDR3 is TGTGCCAGCAGTTCATTACGGACTGAAGCTTTCTTT.

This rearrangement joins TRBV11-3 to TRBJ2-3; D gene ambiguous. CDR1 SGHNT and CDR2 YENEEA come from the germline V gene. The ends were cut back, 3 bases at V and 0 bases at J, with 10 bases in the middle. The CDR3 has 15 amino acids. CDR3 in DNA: TGTGCCAGCAGCTTGGGTAGCCTGAGCACAGATACGCAGTATTTT. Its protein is CASSLGSLSTDTQYF.

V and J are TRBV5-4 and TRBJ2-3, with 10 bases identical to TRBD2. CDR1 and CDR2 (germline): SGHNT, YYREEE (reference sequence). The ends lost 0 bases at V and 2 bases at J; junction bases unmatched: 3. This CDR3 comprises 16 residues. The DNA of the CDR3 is TGTGCCAGCAGCTTGGATCTAGCGGGGGACACAGATACGCAGTATTTT. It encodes CASSLDLAGDTDTQYF.

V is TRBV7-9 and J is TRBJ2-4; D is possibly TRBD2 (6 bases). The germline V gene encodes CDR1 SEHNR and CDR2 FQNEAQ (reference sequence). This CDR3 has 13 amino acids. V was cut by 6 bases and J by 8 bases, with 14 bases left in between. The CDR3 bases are TGTGCCAGCAGTCCCACGGGGGAATACATTCAGTACTTC. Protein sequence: CASSPTGEYIQYF.

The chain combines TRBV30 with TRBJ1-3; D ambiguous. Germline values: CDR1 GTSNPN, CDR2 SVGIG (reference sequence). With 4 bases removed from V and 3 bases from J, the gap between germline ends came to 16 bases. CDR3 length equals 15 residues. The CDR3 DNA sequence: TGTGCCTGGACCCTAAACGGAGGTTTTGGAAACACCATATATTTT. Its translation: CAWTLNGGFGNTIYF.